This note documents a single T cell receptor beta chain sequence. What it binds is unknown. The sample comes from a study of OX40 agonist ivuxolimab in advanced cancers. About the study: With a range of roughly 20 to 79, age averaged 60 years, and about 80% were male. Checkpoint inhibitors had been given previously to about 38% of patients.

CDR3 length equals 13 residues. CDR1 SNHLY and CDR2 FYNNEI come from the germline V gene. Method: immunoSEQ multiplex PCR; TCRdb's copy keeps in-frame clones and lacks some. Of tens of thousands of clones in the sample, about 90% were seen once. Overall study findings and caveats: Normalized T-cell clonal expansion was also low in some nonresponders.

Blood was sampled at baseline, cycle 4 day 1, and cycle 7 day 1. The chain joins TRBV2 to TRBJ2-5; 7 bases align to TRBD1. With the DNA end fitting TRBJ2-7 better, the J assignment may be wrong. This sequence originates from an adult with an advanced solid tumor such as melanoma, head and neck, liver or kidney cancer. The sample consisted of CD4+ or CD8+ T cells sorted from blood, taken in a trial of the OX40 agonist ivuxolimab. Here the CDR3 DNA reads TGTGCCAGCAGCGACAGGGAAGCCTACGAGCAGTACTTC. It is translated as CASSDREAYEQYF.